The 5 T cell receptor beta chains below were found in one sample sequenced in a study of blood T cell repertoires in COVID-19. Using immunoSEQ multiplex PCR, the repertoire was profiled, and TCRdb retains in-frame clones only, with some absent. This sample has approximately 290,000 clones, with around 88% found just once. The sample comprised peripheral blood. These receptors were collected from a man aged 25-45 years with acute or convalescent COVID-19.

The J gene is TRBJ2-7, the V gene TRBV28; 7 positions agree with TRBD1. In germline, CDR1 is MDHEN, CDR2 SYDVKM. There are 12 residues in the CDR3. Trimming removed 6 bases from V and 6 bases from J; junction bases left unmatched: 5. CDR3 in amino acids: CASSLQGVEQYF. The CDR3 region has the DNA TGTGCCAGCAGCCTTCAGGGGGTCGAGCAGTACTTC.

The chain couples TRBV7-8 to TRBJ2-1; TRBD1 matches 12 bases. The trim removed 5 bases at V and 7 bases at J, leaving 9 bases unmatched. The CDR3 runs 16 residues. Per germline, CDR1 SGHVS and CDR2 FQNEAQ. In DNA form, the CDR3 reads TGTGCCAGCAGCCGGCGGGACAGGGGGCTCGAGAATGAGCAGTTCTTC. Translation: CASSRRDRGLENEQFF.

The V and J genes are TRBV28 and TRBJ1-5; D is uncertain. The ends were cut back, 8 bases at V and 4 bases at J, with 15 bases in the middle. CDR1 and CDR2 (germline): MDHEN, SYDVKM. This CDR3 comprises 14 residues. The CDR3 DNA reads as TGTGCCAGCCAGCGACTGATCGGAAATCAGCCCCAGCATTTT. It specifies CASQRLIGNQPQHF.

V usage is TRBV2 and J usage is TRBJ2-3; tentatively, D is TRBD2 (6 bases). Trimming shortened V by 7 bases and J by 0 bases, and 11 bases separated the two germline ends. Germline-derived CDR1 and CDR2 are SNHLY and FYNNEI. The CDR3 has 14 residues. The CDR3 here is CASIWDSSTDTQYF. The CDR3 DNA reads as TGTGCCAGCATATGGGACTCTAGCACAGATACGCAGTATTTT.

CDR3: CASKITGTGGDEQYF. The CDR3, as DNA: TGTGCCAGCAAGATAACCGGGACAGGGGGCGACGAGCAGTACTTC. V is TRBV2 and J is TRBJ2-7, with 12 bases aligning to TRBD1. The CDR3 has 15 residues. Germline CDR1 is SNHLY and CDR2 is FYNNEI. Trimming cost V 7 bases and J 5 bases; bases outside gene matches: 9.